This is a list of T cell receptor beta chains from one sample in a study of Tregs in tolerant kidney transplant recipients. This table comes from immunoSEQ multiplex PCR, and its TCRdb copy is limited to in-frame clones, with some not included. The repertoire holds tens of thousands of clones, with less than 90% as singletons. Sequencing used CD4+ T cells from blood. The receptors originated from a human donor in good health. Both conserved end residues are part of each CDR3. A D gene is named only where the DNA matches it firmly. The listing skips clone size in some rows; elsewhere it reads once, few, many or a size class.

16	TRBV11-3	TRBD2	TRBJ2-3	NA	CASSWGLAGPTDTQYF	TGTGCCAGCAGCTGGGGACTAGCGGGGCCCACAGATACGCAGTATTTT
15	TRBV19	NA	TRBJ2-6	NA	CASSPRGSGANVLTF	TGTGCCAGTAGTCCTAGGGGCTCTGGGGCCAACGTCCTGACTTTC
13	TRBV7-9	NA	TRBJ2-1	NA	CASSLDSGSGALF	TGTGCCAGCAGCCTCGATTCCGGGAGTGGGGCCCTCTTC
16	TRBV11-2	NA	TRBJ2-5	NA	CASSLGVQGRGETQYF	TGTGCCAGCAGCTTAGGAGTACAGGGCCGGGGCGAGACCCAGTACTTC
17	TRBV7-9	NA	TRBJ2-3	NA	CASSSSVGTSYTDTQYF	TGTGCCAGCAGCTCTAGCGTCGGGACTTCATACACAGATACGCAGTATTTT
15	TRBV5-4	NA	TRBJ2-3	NA	CASSFRLTSTDTQYF	TGTGCCAGCAGCTTCCGGTTGACTAGCACAGATACGCAGTATTTT
15	TRBV19	NA	TRBJ1-2	NA	CASSIVTGGAYGYTF	TGTGCCAGTAGTATAGTAACCGGGGGGGCCTATGGCTACACCTTC
16	TRBV4-3	NA	TRBJ1-2	NA	CASSQDAGTGLYGYTF	TGCGCCAGCAGCCAAGACGCGGGGACCGGTCTCTATGGCTACACCTTC
13	TRBV7-2	TRBD2	TRBJ2-7	once	CASSRRGEYEQYF	TGTGCCAGCAGCCGGCGGGGGGAATACGAGCAGTACTTC
13	TRBV6-6	NA	TRBJ1-2	NA	CASSRGTNYGYTF	TGTGCCAGCAGTAGGGGGACAAACTATGGCTACACCTTC
11	TRBV27	NA	TRBJ2-3	NA	CASSEKDTQYF	TGTGCCAGCAGCGAAAAGGATACGCAGTATTTT
14	TRBV29-1	NA	TRBJ1-2	NA	CSVEDISGGGGYTF	TGCAGCGTTGAAGATATTAGTGGTGGGGGCGGCTACACCTTC
16	TRBV5-1	TRBD1	TRBJ1-1	NA	CASYERQGAAPTEAFF	TGCGCCAGCTACGAAAGACAGGGGGCGGCCCCCACTGAAGCTTTCTTT
15	TRBV30	NA	TRBJ1-3	NA	CAWARDTASGNTIYF	TGTGCCTGGGCCCGGGACACGGCCTCTGGAAACACCATATATTTT
14	TRBV2	TRBD1	TRBJ2-7	NA	CASTGTGRNYEQYF	TGTGCCAGCACCGGGACAGGGAGAAACTACGAGCAGTACTTC
15	TRBV7-2	NA	TRBJ2-3	NA	CASSLVAGPADTQYF	TGTGCCAGCAGCTTAGTTGCGGGACCGGCAGATACGCAGTATTTT
14	TRBV4-2	NA	TRBJ1-1	NA	CASSTQGLNTEAFF	TGTGCCAGCAGCACCCAGGGGTTGAACACTGAAGCTTTCTTT
14	TRBV7-8	TRBD2	TRBJ2-1	NA	CASSYYSGRNEQFF	TGTGCCAGCAGCTATTATAGCGGGAGGAATGAGCAGTTCTTC
14	TRBV5-1	NA	TRBJ2-3	NA	CASSLAVGSDTQYF	TGCGCCAGCAGCTTGGCTGTCGGTTCAGATACGCAGTATTTT
16	TRBV5-1	NA	TRBJ1-1	NA	CASSWEVNGGNTEAFF	TGCGCCAGCAGCTGGGAGGTGAACGGGGGCAACACTGAAGCTTTCTTT
15	TRBV9	TRBD1	TRBJ1-2	NA	CASSPRGDRGFGYTF	TGTGCCAGCAGCCCCAGAGGTGACAGGGGTTTTGGCTACACCTTC
14	TRBV6-1	NA	TRBJ2-5	NA	CASRALGGGETQYF	TGTGCCAGCAGGGCCCTGGGGGGCGGAGAGACCCAGTACTTC
13	TRBV7-3	NA	TRBJ1-2	NA	CASSLGPTYGYTF	TGTGCCAGCAGCTTGGGCCCGACCTATGGCTACACCTTC
12	TRBV29-1	NA	TRBJ1-1	once	CSVQASFTEAFF	TGCAGCGTTCAGGCGAGTTTCACTGAAGCTTTCTTT
11	TRBV15	NA	TRBJ2-3	NA	CATEGLGTQYF	TGTGCCACCGAGGGCCTGGGTACGCAGTATTTT
13	TRBV4-3	NA	TRBJ2-1	NA	CASSQDLVPRLFF	TGCGCCAGCAGCCAAGATCTTGTCCCGAGGCTGTTCTTC
18	TRBV2	TRBD2	TRBJ2-3	NA	CASRVPRERGILADTQYF	TGTGCCAGCAGAGTCCCACGGGAGCGGGGGATACTTGCAGATACGCAGTATTTT
17	TRBV18	NA	TRBJ1-1	NA	CASSPSQGPLGNTEAFF	TGTGCCAGCTCACCTTCACAGGGACCTCTTGGGAACACTGAAGCTTTCTTT